A single sample gave rise to the 23 T cell receptor beta chains below, sequenced in a study of T cell changes during pregnancy in multiple sclerosis. Using immunoSEQ multiplex PCR, the repertoire was profiled, and TCRdb retains in-frame clones only, with some absent. The sample records 45,000 to 50,000 clones, approximately 92% being singletons. Material: CD8+ T cells from peripheral blood mononuclear cells, obtained after pregnancy. These receptors were collected from a female donor with multiple sclerosis, enrolled in a pregnancy study.

The chain combines TRBV2 with TRBJ2-6; no clear D gene. The CDR3 is 16 residues long. Germline V CDR1 and CDR2: SNHLY, FYNNEI. Trimming pared 2 bases from V and 0 bases from J, leaving 8 bases between. The CDR3, as DNA: TGTGCCAGCAGTGAAACCCTAAGCTCTGGGGCCAACGTCCTGACTTTC. It codes for CASSETLSSGANVLTF.

The chain recombines TRBV18 with TRBJ1-1, with D hard to call. Trimming took 0 bases from V and 1 from J, leaving 9 bases between them. The CDR3 has 15 amino acids. Germline V gene data show CDR1 as KGHSH and CDR2 as LQKENI. CDR3 nucleotide sequence: TGTGCCAGCTCACCACCGGGAGGGTCGAACACTGAAGCTTTCTTT. Amino acids: CASSPPGGSNTEAFF.

The chain carries TRBV5-5 and TRBJ1-5, with 11 bases that match TRBD1. The V and J ends lost 5 bases and 4 bases, in that order; junction bases with no gene match: 5. CDR3 length: 15 residues. Germline-derived CDR1 and CDR2 are SGHKS and YYEKEE (reference sequence). The CDR3 bases are TGTGCCAGCAGTCGGGACAGGGGGAGGAATCAGCCCCAGCATTTT. Protein: CASSRDRGRNQPQHF.

J is TRBJ2-1 and V is TRBV4-2, with D maybe TRBD2 (6 bases). The V end was cut by 3 bases, the J end by 7 bases, with 22 bases between. Germline values: CDR1 LGHNA, CDR2 YNFKEQ. The CDR3 is made up of 17 amino acids. The DNA for the CDR3 is TGTGCCAGCAGCCACCTCCTGGACGGAGACGGGAGTAATGAGCAGTTCTTC. This translates into CASSHLLDGDGSNEQFF.

This clone was counted a few times. The chain recombines TRBV7-9 with TRBJ1-5; D is undetermined. Trimming left V 5 bases short and J 1 base short, with 12 bases between. This CDR3 contains 15 residues. CDR1 is SEHNR, CDR2 FQNEAQ, per germline (reference sequence). CDR3 region: CASSVRKTSNQPQHF. The CDR3 bases are TGTGCCAGCAGCGTCAGGAAAACGAGCAATCAGCCCCAGCATTTT.

Written as DNA, the CDR3 is TGCAGCGTTGTAATTAGCGGACAAGAGACCCAGTACTTC. This codes for CSVVISGQETQYF. This sequence joins TRBV29-1 and TRBJ2-5; a weak D match, TRBD2 (6 bases). V was clipped by 4 bases and J by 2 bases, with 11 bases between them. Germline loops: CDR1 SQVTM, CDR2 ANQGSEA. CDR3 length equals 13 residues.

The chain links TRBV6-5 to TRBJ1-1; D is ambiguous. V was shortened by 4 bases and J by 5 bases, with 14 bases between the two germline ends. Germline loops: CDR1 MNHEY, CDR2 SVGAGI. The CDR3 length is 14 residues. CDR3 residues: CASSSGFSGTEAFF. CDR3 coding DNA: TGTGCCAGCAGTTCCGGTTTTTCGGGGACTGAAGCTTTCTTT.

The genes are TRBV10-2 and TRBJ2-7, with D possibly being TRBD1 (5 bases). The germline CDR1 and CDR2 sequences are WSHSY and SAAADI. V lost 5 bases and J lost 3, with 8 bases in between. The CDR3 contains 12 residues. CDR3 loop: CASSWTIYEQYF. Written as DNA, the CDR3 is TGCGCCAGCAGTTGGACAATCTACGAGCAGTACTTC.

The rearrangement joins TRBV4-1 to TRBJ2-2; 10 bases fit TRBD1. Germline trimming cut 7 bases from V and 5 bases from J; bases unmatched to any gene: 13. In germline, CDR1 is MGHRA, CDR2 YSYEKL. The length of the CDR3 is 17 residues. The CDR3 DNA sequence: TGCGCCAGCACCATGGGACAGGGGATCTTGGGGACCGGGGAGCTGTTTTTT. This sequence encodes CASTMGQGILGTGELFF.

The chain couples TRBV27 to TRBJ2-5, with D possibly matching TRBD2 (5 bases). CDR3 length equals 16 residues. Germline CDR1 is MNHEY and CDR2 is SMNVEV (reference sequence). Trimming stripped 7 bases from V and 2 bases from J, with 20 bases between. Here the CDR3 reads CASNPYGGARQETQYF. CDR3 in DNA: TGTGCCAGCAACCCTTATGGAGGCGCGAGGCAAGAGACCCAGTACTTC.

The rearrangement uses TRBV7-8 and TRBJ2-7, with 8 nucleotides matching TRBD1. The CDR3 loop spans 17 amino acids. The V gene end was trimmed by 5 bases and the J gene end by 4 bases; junction bases not matched to a gene: 16. Germline V gene lookup returns CDR1 SGHVS and CDR2 FQNEAQ. The CDR3 is CASSRINDRGSSYEQYF. CDR3 in DNA: TGTGCCAGCAGCCGCATCAACGACAGGGGATCTTCATACGAGCAGTACTTC.

V gene TRBV6-1 combines with J gene TRBJ1-2; D not certain. This CDR3 contains 12 residues. V dropped 6 bases and J dropped 4 bases, with 9 bases sitting between them. CDR1 is MNHNS, CDR2 SASEGT, per germline. The CDR3 protein is CASRTEIYGYTF. In DNA, the CDR3 is TGTGCCAGCAGAACAGAGATCTATGGCTACACCTTC.

The chain carries TRBV27 and TRBJ2-5; 10 nucleotides line up with TRBD1. Trimming removed 3 bases from V and 3 bases from J; junction bases left unmatched: 13. CDR3 length equals 18 residues. Germline CDR1 is MNHEY and CDR2 is SMNVEV (reference sequence). CDR3 sequence reads: CASSFWPFGDRGKETQYF. The DNA for the CDR3 is TGTGCCAGCAGTTTTTGGCCGTTTGGGGACAGGGGAAAAGAGACCCAGTACTTC.

The chain joins TRBV2 to TRBJ2-5; 10 nucleotides match TRBD1. The CDR3 is 16 residues long. Unmatched junction bases numbered 9, after V lost 5 bases and J lost 3 bases. Germline CDR1 SNHLY, CDR2 FYNNEI. CDR3 residues: CASSSRDRGRKETQYF. The CDR3, as DNA: TGTGCCAGCAGTTCCCGGGACAGGGGACGTAAAGAGACCCAGTACTTC.

V usage is TRBV29-1 and J usage is TRBJ1-2; D remains unclear. The V gene lost 4 bases and the J gene lost 8 bases, with 11 bases spanning the gap. Germline V gives CDR1 SQVTM, CDR2 ANQGSEA. The CDR3 loop spans 11 amino acids. The CDR3 spells CSVVSRGGYTF. DNA for the CDR3: TGCAGCGTTGTTTCACGCGGGGGCTACACCTTC.

This clone was seen once. V and J are TRBV19 and TRBJ2-2; the match to TRBD1 covers 7 bases. The CDR3 consists of 17 residues. Trimming took 4 bases from V and 3 from J; bases not matched to a gene: 11. Germline CDR1 reads LNHDA; CDR2 reads SQIVND (reference sequence). CDR3 bases: TGTGCCAGTAGTACATTTAAACAGGGGTGGGACACCGGGGAGCTGTTTTTT. Its translation is CASSTFKQGWDTGELFF.

V is TRBV7-2 and J is TRBJ2-7; 7 nucleotides align to TRBD1. This CDR3 spans 14 amino acids. Germline V gives CDR1 SGHTA, CDR2 FQGNSA. The V and J ends lost 5 bases and 4 bases, in that order; junction bases with no gene match: 8. In nucleotides, the CDR3 is TGTGCCAGCAGCCGTACGGGACAGCCGTACGAGCAGTACTTC. It is translated as CASSRTGQPYEQYF.

This chain uses TRBV4-2 with TRBJ1-5; TRBD1 aligns across 11 bases. The CDR3 spans 16 residues. Germline CDR1 reads LGHNA; CDR2 reads YNFKEQ. V was pared by 4 bases and J by 6 bases, with 8 bases of the junction left unmatched. CDR3 bases: TGTGCCAGCAGCCTCCGAAGGACAGGGGGCGGTCAGCCCCAGCATTTT. Translating it yields CASSLRRTGGGQPQHF.

The chain has TRBV4-2 and TRBJ1-2; D perhaps matches TRBD1 (5 bases). Germline loops: CDR1 LGHNA, CDR2 YNFKEQ. The CDR3 consists of 13 residues. Trimming took 4 bases from V and 4 from J, leaving 10 bases between them. CDR3 nucleotides: TGTGCCAGCAGCCTGGGGCAGACCTATGGCTACACCTTC. Translated: CASSLGQTYGYTF.

V is TRBV30 and J is TRBJ2-3; possibly TRBD2 for D (7 bases). The V end lost 1 base, the J end lost 2 bases, and 16 bases lay between the germline ends. Germline CDR1 GTSNPN, CDR2 SVGIG (reference sequence). The CDR3 covers 16 residues. The CDR3 protein is CAWSAGGGGLTDTQYF. The CDR3 DNA sequence: TGTGCCTGGAGTGCCGGAGGGGGGGGCCTCACAGATACGCAGTATTTT.

DNA of the CDR3: TGTGCCAGCAGTTACTTAGAGGGGAGGAACAATCAGCCCCAGCATTTT. Translating gives CASSYLEGRNNQPQHF. The chain has TRBV6-6 and TRBJ1-5; maybe TRBD1 (5 bases). V was trimmed by 1 base and J by 3 bases, leaving 13 bases between them. The germline CDR1 and CDR2 sequences are MNHNY and SVGAGI (reference sequence). This CDR3 is built from 16 residues.

The J gene is TRBJ2-7, the V gene TRBV5-4; TRBD2 matches at 9 bases. V gave up 0 bases and J gave up 2 bases; unmatched junction bases: 3. The germline CDR1 and CDR2 sequences are SGHNT and YYREEE (reference sequence). This CDR3 spans 15 amino acids. CDR3 protein: CASSLGAGGPYEQYF. The CDR3 DNA reads TGTGCCAGCAGCTTGGGGGCGGGAGGGCCCTACGAGCAGTACTTC.

The CDR3 loop reads CASSLSGLEQYF. The CDR3, as DNA: TGTGCCAGCAGCTTGTCGGGTCTCGAGCAGTACTTC. The chain combines TRBV7-6 with TRBJ2-7; D call uncertain. Germline V CDR1 and CDR2: SGHVS, FNYEAQ. Deletions cut 3 bases from V and 6 bases from J, with 9 bases between. This CDR3 comprises 12 residues.